These 2 T cell receptor beta chains originate from one sample sequenced in a study of T cell responses to AZD1222 COVID-19 vaccine. Clones were read by immunoSEQ multiplex PCR, and TCRdb kept only the in-frame ones, dropping some. The data contain about 75,000 clones, roughly 91% of them singletons. Sequences were derived from peripheral blood, sampled 28 days after the second AZD1222 dose. The receptors were sampled from an adult who received the AZD1222 COVID-19 vaccine.

J is TRBJ2-3 and V is TRBV6-5; D unresolved. The V end lost 5 bases, the J end lost 0 bases, and 6 bases lay between the germline ends. This CDR3 region has 13 residues. CDR1 MNHEY and CDR2 SVGAGI come from the germline V gene. CDR3 protein: CASSRISTDTQYF. CDR3 sequence (DNA): TGTGCCAGCAGTCGGATCAGCACAGATACGCAGTATTTT.

This clone was seen once. This chain links TRBV6-6 with TRBJ1-5, with no clear D. CDR1 MNHNY and CDR2 SVGAGI come from the germline V gene (reference sequence). This CDR3 comprises 14 residues. V lost 0 bases and J 0 bases, leaving 3 bases between the germline ends. CDR3 residues: CASSYSTSNQPQHF. As DNA, the CDR3 is TGTGCCAGCAGTTACTCGACTAGCAATCAGCCCCAGCATTTT.